The 14 T cell receptor beta chains listed next were all sequenced from one sample in a study of blood T cell repertoires in COVID-19. TCRdb's table, derived via immunoSEQ multiplex PCR, lists solely in-frame clones and lacks some. The sample holds around 230,000 clones, 81% seen once. Specimen: peripheral blood. These receptors were obtained from a woman older than 75 with acute or convalescent COVID-19.

The V call is TRBV10-2, the J call TRBJ1-1; tentatively, D is TRBD1 (5 bases). With 7 bases removed from V and 6 bases from J, the gap between germline ends came to 12 bases. The CDR3 totals 12 residues. CDR1 is WSHSY, CDR2 SAAADI, per germline. Here the CDR3 reads CASTGGRAEAFF. In DNA form, the CDR3 reads TGCGCCAGCACTGGGGGGAGGGCTGAAGCTTTCTTT.

V is TRBV14 and J is TRBJ1-5, with 8 bases identical to TRBD1. The CDR3 is 13 amino acids. In germline, CDR1 is SGHDN, CDR2 FVKESK. J gave up 7 bases and V 4 bases, and 3 bases lay outside the gene matches. This chain's CDR3 is CASSPGTGQPQHF. The CDR3 DNA reads as TGTGCCAGCAGCCCCGGGACAGGCCAGCCCCAGCATTTT.

The V call is TRBV3-1 (or the pseudogene TRBV3-2), the J call TRBJ1-5, with D unclear. The CDR3 totals 14 residues. The V gene's germline CDR1 is LGHDT and CDR2 YNNKEL (reference sequence). V lost 1 base and J 6 bases, leaving 10 bases between the germline ends. CDR3 sequence: CASSQGSVSQPQHF. CDR3 coding DNA: TGTGCCAGCAGCCAAGGCAGTGTAAGTCAGCCCCAGCATTTT.

This rearrangement joins TRBV7-2 to TRBJ1-4; 8 bases are shared with TRBD1. Losses at the gene ends were 5 bases for V and 7 bases for J; bases not matched to a gene: 3. Germline V CDR1 and CDR2: SGHTA, FQGNSA. There are 13 residues in the CDR3. As DNA, the CDR3 is TGTGCCAGCAGCCCGGACAGGGTTGAAAAACTGTTTTTT. Translation gives CASSPDRVEKLFF.

The chain combines TRBV18 with TRBJ1-2; 8 bases fit TRBD1. The CDR3 has 15 residues. V trimming: 2 bases; J trimming: 8 bases; junction bases outside the gene matches: 10. Germline V gives CDR1 KGHSH, CDR2 LQKENI. The CDR3: CASSPNAGQVEGYTF. The DNA for the CDR3 is TGTGCCAGCTCACCAAATGCGGGACAGGTCGAGGGCTACACCTTC.

This chain links TRBV7-6 with TRBJ2-7; 7 bases agree with TRBD2. V lost 5 bases and J lost 4; bases outside the gene matches: 11. This CDR3 comprises 15 residues. Per germline, CDR1 SGHVS and CDR2 FNYEAQ. CDR3 nucleotides: TGTGCCAGCAGCCCCAGCGGGGCGGGGGTATACGAGCAGTACTTC. Residues: CASSPSGAGVYEQYF.

This chain connects TRBV14 to TRBJ2-2; TRBD1 matches 10 bases. The junction had 10 bases not matched to a gene; V was cut back by 5 bases and J by 7 bases. The CDR3 consists of 16 residues. In germline, CDR1 is SGHDN, CDR2 FVKESK. The chain's CDR3 is CASSSLRDRGDGELFF. CDR3 nucleotide sequence: TGTGCCAGCAGCTCTCTCCGGGACAGGGGAGACGGGGAGCTGTTTTTT.

The chain employs TRBV3-1 (or the pseudogene TRBV3-2) and TRBJ1-6; TRBD1 matches 11 bases. The V segment lost 4 bases and the J segment 6 bases; nucleotides outside the gene matches: 17. There are 20 residues in the CDR3. Germline V CDR1 and CDR2: LGHDT, YNNKEL (reference sequence). CDR3 amino acids: CASSLRAGTGGPRGNSPLHF. The CDR3, as DNA: TGTGCCAGCAGCCTCAGAGCCGGGACAGGGGGGCCGCGGGGTAATTCACCCCTCCACTTT.

V gene TRBV10-2 combines with J gene TRBJ2-7; 11 bases match TRBD2. CDR3 size: 15 residues. CDR1 is WSHSY and CDR2 is SAAADI in the germline V gene. V dropped 5 bases and J dropped 3; count of bases not matched to a gene: 6. As DNA, the CDR3 is TGCGCCAGCAGTAATAAACTAGCGGGAGTCTACGAGCAGTACTTC. Its translation: CASSNKLAGVYEQYF.

The rearrangement joins TRBV5-1 to TRBJ2-1, with 10 bases lining up with TRBD1. Germline V CDR1 and CDR2: SGHRS, YFSETQ. There are 17 residues in the CDR3. V was clipped by 1 base and J by 4 bases; unmatched bases: 8. The CDR3: CASSLSTGTGAYNEQFF. Here the CDR3 DNA reads TGCGCCAGCAGCTTGTCGACGGGGACAGGGGCATACAATGAGCAGTTCTTC.

The V call is TRBV7-2, the J call TRBJ1-3, with D possibly being TRBD1 (5 bases). This CDR3 comprises 15 residues. Germline CDR1 reads SGHTA; CDR2 reads FQGNSA. V dropped 5 bases and J dropped 0 bases, with 11 bases sitting between them. Here the CDR3 reads CASSPRGSSGNTIYF. The DNA of the CDR3 is TGTGCCAGCAGCCCCCGGGGGAGCTCTGGAAACACCATATATTTT.

The chain uses TRBV5-6 and TRBJ2-7; the D gene is possibly TRBD1 (5 bases). V was trimmed by 0 bases and J by 0 bases, leaving 7 bases between them. Germline loops: CDR1 SGHDT, CDR2 YYEEEE. This CDR3 has 14 residues. CDR3 loop: CASSLARVSYEQYF. CDR3 nucleotide sequence: TGTGCCAGCAGCTTGGCCAGGGTCTCCTACGAGCAGTACTTC. The full variable domain, in which reference TRBV5-6 and TRBJ2-7 provide the parts outside the CDR3, is DAGVTQSPTHLIKTRGQQVTLRCSPKSGHDTVSWYQQALGQGPQFIFQYYEEEERQRGNFPDRFSGHQFPNYSSELNVNALLLGDSALYLCASSLARVSYEQYFGPGTRLTVT.

CDR3 DNA: TGTGCCAGTAGGGACAGGTCGGGGAACGAAAAACTGTTTTTT. Translating it yields CASRDRSGNEKLFF. This chain connects TRBV19 to TRBJ1-4, with TRBD1 identical over 7 bases. The CDR3 loop spans 14 amino acids. Germline CDR1 is LNHDA and CDR2 is SQIVND (reference sequence). Trimming took 6 bases from V and 8 from J; bases not matched to a gene: 9. Looking up the rest from reference TRBV19 and TRBJ1-4 gives the full variable domain: DGGITQSPKYLFRKEGQNVTLSCEQNLNHDAMYWYRQDPGQGLRLIYYSQIVNDFQKGDIAEGYSVSREKKESFPLTVTSAQKNPTAFYLCASRDRSGNEKLFFGSGTQLSVL.

The rearrangement joins TRBV18 to TRBJ2-7; TRBD2 matches at 7 bases. CDR1 and CDR2 from the germline V gene are KGHSH and LQKENI. This CDR3 has 15 residues. Losses at the gene ends were 0 bases for V and 6 bases for J; bases not matched to a gene: 8. DNA for the CDR3: TGTGCCAGCTCACCACCAACAAGCGGGACGGTCGAGCAGTACTTC. This codes for CASSPPTSGTVEQYF.